This TCR beta chain emerged from a study of breast tumors, draining lymph nodes, adjacent tissues. Study-level points and caveats: The data were judged consistent with most tumor T cells coming from lymph node and expanding in tumor. Luminal-like breast cancer showed significantly greater tumor-nontumor repertoire similarity than basal-like breast cancer did. Tumor TCR diversity was below lymph nodes but above nontumor tissue.

Germline loops: CDR1 WSHSY, CDR2 SAAADI. The V gene end was trimmed by 8 bases and the J gene end by 13 bases; junction bases not matched to a gene: 15. This CDR3 comprises 13 residues. In TCRdb, the multiplex PCR reads were re-called with MiXCR into one record per CDR3 protein. This table holds about 150,000 distinct CDR3 sequences, about 33% found once. Axillary draining lymph nodes of breast cancer patients supplied the node samples. This clonotype was observed a single time. No antigen is known for it. The V call is TRBV10-2, the J call TRBJ1-1, with TRBD1 identical over 8 bases. The specimen sequenced was axillary lymph node tissue. The receptor's source is a female donor with breast cancer. Some clones in this sample may be carry-over from other donors' samples. CDR3 DNA sequence: TGCGCCAGCTCGTCCCGGACAGGGATCTCGGTTTTCTTT. Translating gives CASSSRTGISVFF.